Listed here are 23 T cell receptor beta chains from one sample, sequenced in a study of blood T cell repertoires in COVID-19 (dated by TCRdb to 2020 to 2021). The protocol used for the library was the immunoSEQ multiplex PCR assay. TCRdb carries this immuneACCESS record with in-frame sequences only. Its versions omit some clonotypes, under half of them owing to an unresolved V gene in the studies checked, with the rest unexplained. The sample includes hundreds of thousands of clones, with almost 90% observed a single time. Of the sample, over 1.1% falls within the top ten clones. The sequencing sample was made of peripheral blood. The source of these receptors is a man older than 75 with acute or convalescent COVID-19.

The CDR3 DNA reads TGTGCCAGCAGCATGACAGTATACACTGAAGCTTTCTTT. Its protein product is CASSMTVYTEAFF. V gene TRBV7-9 combines with J gene TRBJ1-1; possibly TRBD1 for D (5 bases). The CDR3 covers 13 residues. Germline-derived CDR1 and CDR2 are SEHNR and FQNEAQ (reference sequence). V was cut by 5 bases and J by 3 bases, with 10 bases left in between.

This chain uses TRBV19 with TRBJ1-5; no clear D gene. The germline V gene encodes CDR1 LNHDA and CDR2 SQIVND (reference sequence). V lost 1 base, J lost 3 bases, and 13 bases lay in between. CDR3 size: 16 residues. The chain's CDR3 is CASSIAVATYNQPQHF. The CDR3 DNA is TGTGCCAGTAGTATAGCGGTGGCGACTTACAATCAGCCCCAGCATTTT.

The chain uses TRBV28 and TRBJ1-2, with 9 bases lining up with TRBD1. J gave up 8 bases and V 6 bases, and 7 bases lay outside the gene matches. Per germline, CDR1 MDHEN and CDR2 SYDVKM. CDR3 size: 13 residues. The CDR3 DNA is TGTGCCAGCAGGCCACAGGGGGCCAGGGGCTACACCTTC. It yields the protein CASRPQGARGYTF.

This sequence joins TRBV7-2 and TRBJ2-7, with TRBD2 matching over 7 bases. In germline, CDR1 is SGHTA, CDR2 FQGNSA. J gave up 6 bases and V 6 bases, and 11 bases lay outside the gene matches. CDR3 length: 14 amino acids. In DNA, the CDR3 is TGTGCCAGCAGACCCACTATCACTAGCGCCGAGCAGTACTTC. The encoded protein is CASRPTITSAEQYF. Full variable domain (outside the CDR3, taken from reference TRBV7-2 and TRBJ2-7): GAGVSQSPSNKVTEKGKDVELRCDPISGHTALYWYRQSLGQGLEFLIYFQGNSAPDKSGLPSDRFSAERTGGSVSTLTIQRTQQEDSAVYLCASRPTITSAEQYFGPGTRLTVT.

This clone was detected only once. V and J are TRBV28 and TRBJ2-1; TRBD2 matches at 11 bases. This CDR3 has 17 amino acids. V was clipped by 2 bases and J by 1 base; unmatched bases: 4. Germline V gene sequence: CDR1 MDHEN, CDR2 SYDVKM. CDR3: CASSLTLAGGSYNEQFF. The CDR3 nucleotides read TGTGCCAGCAGTTTAACTCTAGCGGGAGGTTCCTACAATGAGCAGTTCTTC.

This clone has just a few counts. The CDR3: CATTTVETQYF. In DNA, the CDR3 is TGTGCCACGACGACTGTAGAGACCCAGTACTTC. The V gene is TRBV2, the J gene TRBJ2-5; no reliable D call. The CDR3 consists of 11 residues. V was pared by 10 bases and J by 4 bases, with 10 bases between. Germline V CDR1 and CDR2: SNHLY, FYNNEI. The whole variable domain, filled in from reference TRBV2 and TRBJ2-5, reads EPEVTQTPSHQVTQMGQEVILRCVPISNHLYFYWYRQILGQKVEFLVSFYNNEISEKSEIFDDQFSVERPDGSNFTLKIRSTKLEDSAMYFCATTTVETQYFGPGTRLLVL.

A few counts support this clone. J is TRBJ1-1 and V is TRBV5-8, with D possibly being TRBD1 (5 bases). Between the trimmed V and J ends, which lost 2 bases and 0 bases, there was a span of 11 bases. This CDR3 comprises 15 residues. Germline V gene lookup returns CDR1 SGHTS and CDR2 YDEGEE. The CDR3 region has the DNA TGTGCCAGCAGCTTCAACAGGAGATTGAACACTGAAGCTTTCTTT. It is translated as CASSFNRRLNTEAFF.

This chain links TRBV19 with TRBJ2-7; 11 bases line up with TRBD1. The J segment lost 6 bases and the V segment lost 6 bases, leaving 4 bases of the junction unmatched. Looked up from germline, CDR1 is LNHDA and CDR2 is SQIVND (reference sequence). CDR3 length: 13 amino acids. Here the CDR3 reads CASSAGTGGEQYF. CDR3 sequence (DNA): TGTGCCAGTAGCGCCGGGACAGGGGGCGAGCAGTACTTC.

The V and J genes are TRBV19 and TRBJ1-5; 8 bases agree with TRBD1. Germline V gives CDR1 LNHDA, CDR2 SQIVND (reference sequence). The junction had 1 base not matched to a gene; V was cut back by 3 bases and J by 0 bases. This CDR3 comprises 15 residues. The CDR3 DNA sequence: TGTGCCAGTAGTATGGGACAGGATAGCAATCAGCCCCAGCATTTT. Its protein product is CASSMGQDSNQPQHF. The full variable domain, completed using reference TRBV19 and TRBJ1-5, is DGGITQSPKYLFRKEGQNVTLSCEQNLNHDAMYWYRQDPGQGLRLIYYSQIVNDFQKGDIAEGYSVSREKKESFPLTVTSAQKNPTAFYLCASSMGQDSNQPQHFGDGTRLSIL.

The rearrangement uses TRBV19 and TRBJ2-1; D unclear. The V and J ends lost 2 bases and 0 bases respectively, with 11 bases between them. Looked up from germline, CDR1 is LNHDA and CDR2 is SQIVND (reference sequence). The CDR3 sequence is 16 residues long. CDR3 sequence (DNA): TGTGCCAGTAGTATAAATGCGCGAGCCTCCTACAATGAGCAGTTCTTC. Translated: CASSINARASYNEQFF.

The rearrangement uses TRBV28 and TRBJ2-7; D may be TRBD1 (6 bases). The CDR3 extends over 13 amino acids. Germline CDR1 and CDR2: MDHEN and SYDVKM. Trimming took off 7 bases at V and 5 bases at J, with 15 bases between the two ends. The CDR3 DNA reads as TGTGCCAGCACCCTCATGGGGGCCAACGAGCAGTACTTC. Protein sequence: CASTLMGANEQYF.

The CDR3 here is CATSRGAWASSTDTQYF. The CDR3 coding sequence is TGTGCCACCAGCAGGGGGGCATGGGCCTCCAGCACAGATACGCAGTATTTT. The chain employs TRBV15 and TRBJ2-3; D might be TRBD1 (6 bases). CDR1 and CDR2 from the germline V gene are LNHNV and YYDKDF (reference sequence). This CDR3 contains 17 residues. Trimming took 3 bases from V and 0 from J, leaving 16 bases between them.

This clone appeared a single time. The V gene is TRBV15, the J gene TRBJ2-1, with D unclear. V was cut by 4 bases and J by 1 base, with 14 bases left in between. The CDR3 is 16 amino acids. The V gene's germline CDR1 is LNHNV and CDR2 YYDKDF (reference sequence). The CDR3: CATSIFDQVSYNEQFF. CDR3 bases: TGTGCCACCAGCATATTCGACCAGGTTTCCTACAATGAGCAGTTCTTC.

This chain links TRBV9 with TRBJ1-4; no definite D call. V gave up 3 bases and J gave up 7 bases, with 22 bases separating them. The germline CDR1 and CDR2 sequences are SGDLS and YYNGEE. The CDR3 consists of 17 residues. Here the CDR3 reads CASSAPGSAGGTEKLFF. Here the CDR3 DNA reads TGTGCCAGCAGCGCCCCCGGGTCTGCAGGAGGTACTGAAAAACTGTTTTTT.

This rearrangement joins TRBV5-1 to TRBJ1-1, with TRBD1 matching 8 bases. Per germline, CDR1 SGHRS and CDR2 YFSETQ. The V segment lost 4 bases and the J segment 1 base; nucleotides outside the gene matches: 6. CDR3 length: 15 amino acids. CDR3 in DNA: TGCGCCAGCAGCATGAGGACAGGGAGGAACACTGAAGCTTTCTTT. Protein sequence: CASSMRTGRNTEAFF.

This clone showed up just once. This chain uses TRBV29-1 with TRBJ2-7; 7 nucleotides agree with TRBD2. The CDR3 extends over 12 amino acids. With V trimmed by 6 bases and J by 4 bases, 6 bases remained unmatched. The germline gives CDR1 SQVTM, CDR2 ANQGSEA. The CDR3 sequence is CSVGMGGYEQYF. The CDR3 DNA sequence: TGCAGCGTGGGTATGGGGGGGTACGAGCAGTACTTC.

This chain links TRBV6-4 with TRBJ2-1; D is possibly TRBD2 (6 bases). Germline lookup yields CDR1 MRHNA and CDR2 SNTAGT. The V end was cut by 2 bases, the J end by 2 bases, with 10 bases between. The CDR3 has 15 residues. Written as DNA, the CDR3 is TGTGCCAGCAGTGACGAGGGAGGTGCCTACAATGAGCAGTTCTTC. Its translation: CASSDEGGAYNEQFF.

J is TRBJ2-1 and V is TRBV7-2; 12 bases line up with TRBD2. The CDR3 spans 16 residues. V dropped 5 bases and J dropped 7; count of bases not matched to a gene: 9. Germline V gene sequence: CDR1 SGHTA, CDR2 FQGNSA. The CDR3 coding sequence is TGTGCCAGCAGCCCACGCCCTAGCGGGGGGGGAAATGAGCAGTTCTTC. Residues: CASSPRPSGGGNEQFF.

This chain uses TRBV9 with TRBJ2-2, with TRBD2 identical over 8 bases. Germline V gene sequence: CDR1 SGDLS, CDR2 YYNGEE. Trimming removed 0 bases from V and 6 bases from J; junction bases left unmatched: 10. CDR3 length: 17 residues. CDR3 sequence (DNA): TGTGCCAGCAGCGTAGTTCCCCCCGGGGGGGCAGCCGGGGAGCTGTTTTTT. This gives the protein CASSVVPPGGAAGELFF.

V gene TRBV19 combines with J gene TRBJ2-2, with D unclear. Germline loops: CDR1 LNHDA, CDR2 SQIVND (reference sequence). The CDR3 contains 11 residues. Between the trimmed V and J ends, which lost 6 bases and 5 bases, there was a span of 4 bases. CDR3 region: CASSMTGELFF. The CDR3 DNA follows: TGTGCCAGTAGCATGACCGGGGAGCTGTTTTTT.

The V call is TRBV2, the J call TRBJ1-5; TRBD1 agrees at 9 bases. Germline CDR1 reads SNHLY; CDR2 reads FYNNEI. The junction had 2 bases not matched to a gene; V was cut back by 3 bases and J by 2 bases. The CDR3 is 15 residues long. The CDR3 DNA reads TGTGCCAGCAGTGAGGGACAGGGCGGCAATCAGCCCCAGCATTTT. This translates into CASSEGQGGNQPQHF.

This chain joins TRBV7-9 and TRBJ2-1, with TRBD2 matching 11 bases. V gave up 5 bases and J gave up 4 bases; unmatched junction bases: 4. Germline V gene lookup returns CDR1 SEHNR and CDR2 FQNEAQ (reference sequence). The CDR3 extends over 15 amino acids. This CDR3 is CASSRGTSGYNEQFF. CDR3 DNA: TGTGCCAGCAGCCGCGGGACTAGCGGATACAATGAGCAGTTCTTC.

This clone was counted once. The V call is TRBV19, the J call TRBJ2-2; possibly TRBD2 for D (6 bases). The V and J ends lost 7 bases and 2 bases respectively, with 11 bases between them. Germline V gene lookup returns CDR1 LNHDA and CDR2 SQIVND (reference sequence). This CDR3 contains 14 residues. The CDR3 DNA reads as TGTGCCAGTACCCGGGGACTTAACACCGGGGAGCTGTTTTTT. Translated, it gives CASTRGLNTGELFF.